The TCR beta chain described here comes from a study of T cell responses to AZD1222 COVID-19 vaccine. This clone appeared once. Its antigen is unknown. This CDR3 comprises 13 residues. Germline CDR1 reads SGDLS; CDR2 reads YYNGEE. V was shortened by 0 bases and J by 8 bases, with 11 bases between the two germline ends. Findings and caveats of the study: Spike-specific TCRs gained breadth and depth after people received two AZD1222 doses.

TCRdb's table, derived via immunoSEQ multiplex PCR, lists solely in-frame clones and lacks some. The sample has some 96,000 clones; around 87% are singletons. The source is an adult in good health. Specimen: peripheral blood, collected on day 0 of MenACWY control vaccination. The chain couples TRBV9 to TRBJ1-2; no clear D. The CDR3 loop is CASSVAGMGGYTF. For the CDR3, the DNA is TGTGCCAGCAGCGTAGCCGGGATGGGAGGCTACACCTTC.